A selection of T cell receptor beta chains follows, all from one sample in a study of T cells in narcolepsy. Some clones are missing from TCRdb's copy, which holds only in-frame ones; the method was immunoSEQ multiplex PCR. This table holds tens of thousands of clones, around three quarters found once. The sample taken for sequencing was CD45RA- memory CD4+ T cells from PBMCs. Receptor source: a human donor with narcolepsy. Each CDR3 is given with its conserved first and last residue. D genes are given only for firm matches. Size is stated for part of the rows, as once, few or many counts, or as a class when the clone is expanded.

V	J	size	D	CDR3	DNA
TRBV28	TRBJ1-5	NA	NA	CASSFFTGNQPQHF	TGTGCCAGCAGTTTCTTTACAGGAAATCAGCCCCAGCATTTT
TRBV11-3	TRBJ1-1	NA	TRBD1	CASSSRQGLNTEAFF	TGTGCCAGCAGCTCCAGACAGGGATTGAACACTGAAGCTTTCTTT
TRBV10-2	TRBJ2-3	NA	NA	CASTTGLGNTQYF	TGCGCCAGCACCACAGGGTTAGGGAATACGCAGTATTTT
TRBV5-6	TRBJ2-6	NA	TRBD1	CASSPGTGGSGANVLTF	TGTGCCAGCAGCCCCGGGACAGGGGGCTCTGGGGCCAACGTCCTGACTTTC
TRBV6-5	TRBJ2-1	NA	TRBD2	CASIHRGGGGNEQFF	TGTGCCAGCATCCACCGGGGGGGCGGGGGAAATGAGCAGTTCTTC
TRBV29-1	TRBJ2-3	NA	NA	CSVVYSRTDTQYF	TGCAGCGTTGTTTATTCCCGCACAGATACGCAGTATTTT
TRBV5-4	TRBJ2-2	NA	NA	CASSLFTNTGELFF	TGTGCCAGCAGCTTATTTACGAACACCGGGGAGCTGTTTTTT
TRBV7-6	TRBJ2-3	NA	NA	CASSLSPPPSTDTQYF	TGTGCCAGCAGCTTGAGCCCCCCGCCGAGCACAGATACGCAGTATTTT
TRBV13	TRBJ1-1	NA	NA	CTSSLLSSRGITEAFF	TGTACCAGCAGCTTATTATCCTCCCGGGGCATCACTGAAGCTTTCTTT
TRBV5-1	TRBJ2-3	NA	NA	CASSPDLLSTDTQYF	TGCGCCAGCAGCCCTGACTTACTTAGCACAGATACGCAGTATTTT
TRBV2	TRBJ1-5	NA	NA	CASSPSMRNQPQHF	TGTGCCAGCAGTCCTTCGATGAGAAATCAGCCCCAGCATTTT
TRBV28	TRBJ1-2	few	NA	CASSTGREWDGYTF	TGTGCCAGCAGTACGGGGAGGGAATGGGATGGCTACACCTTC
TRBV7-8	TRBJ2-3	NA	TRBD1	CASSVTQGVLSTDTQYF	TGTGCCAGCAGCGTGACACAGGGGGTCCTGAGCACAGATACGCAGTATTTT
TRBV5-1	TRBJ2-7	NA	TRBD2	CASSFIAGSNEQYF	TGCGCCAGCAGCTTCATAGCGGGGAGCAACGAGCAGTACTTC